Sequencing of this TCR beta chain was carried out in a study of identical twins. Findings of the study overall: Sequences that were out-of-frame, alpha and twin-shared displayed an excess of low generation probability. Insertion counts were lower in abundant cord blood beta clonotypes, a trend that memory repertoires did not show.

This clonotype was counted many times. Antigen specificity is unknown. A universal primer site came from template switching; cDNA carried unique molecular identifiers. TCRdb reprocessed the 5' RACE reads via MiXCR and lists one record per CDR3 protein. The sample yields a few hundred thousand distinct CDR3 sequences, more than 9% seen once. V shed 5 bases, J shed 0 bases, and the junction held 7 bases outside the gene matches. There are 16 residues in the CDR3. These data also formed part of another study, on yellow fever vaccine responses in identical twins.

Source material: PBMCs. The receptor was isolated from a woman under 30 in good health. This chain joins TRBV12-3 or TRBV12-4 and TRBJ2-5; 9 bases match TRBD2. The chain's CDR3 is CASSNRRGGNQETQYF. CDR3 bases: TGTGCCAGCAGTAACCGGCGGGGGGGAAACCAAGAGACCCAGTACTTC.